Shown below are 18 T cell receptor beta chains from a single sample sequenced in a study of T cells in Graves' hyperthyroidism and ophthalmopathy. RNA transcripts yielded amplified TCR beta CDR3 regions. HTBI primers were used for first-round RT-PCR of the TCR CDR3. TCRdb re-analysed the multiplex PCR reads in MiXCR, keeping a single row per CDR3 protein. The sample lists fewer than 450,000 distinct CDR3 sequences, around 18% occurring once. Sequencing was done on a sample of blood. The receptor source for this set is a young man with Graves' ophthalmopathy.

This clonotype showed up just a few times. This CDR3 is missing its conserved last phenylalanine or tryptophan, likely due to a read error. This sequence joins TRBV24-1 and TRBJ2-2; TRBD1 matches 8 bases. Germline CDR1 and CDR2: KGHDR and SFDVKD. CDR3 length equals 17 residues. V was clipped by 3 bases and J by 3 bases; unmatched bases: 8. The CDR3 DNA is TGTGCCACCAGTGATGAAGTTTACAGGGGGGACACCGGGGAGCTGTTTCTT. Its translation is CATSDEVYRGDTGELFL.

This clonotype occurred many times. The chain combines TRBV5-1 with TRBJ1-1; D is ambiguous. The V and J ends lost 1 base and 8 bases respectively, with 9 bases between them. CDR3 length: 12 amino acids. CDR1 and CDR2 (germline): SGHRS, YFSETQ. The CDR3, as DNA: TGCGCCAGCAGCTTGTCTCCGGACGAAGCTTTCTTT. It is translated as CASSLSPDEAFF.

This clonotype was recorded at least ten times. The chain uses TRBV7-9 and TRBJ2-3; TRBD2 aligns across 8 bases. This CDR3 comprises 12 residues. V was pared by 7 bases and J by 5 bases, with 2 bases of the junction left unmatched. The V gene's germline CDR1 is SEHNR and CDR2 FQNEAQ (reference sequence). For the CDR3, the DNA is TGTGCCAGCACCCGGGAGGGAGATACGCAGTATTTT. It specifies CASTREGDTQYF.

As regards this clonotype: A read error is possible here, since a much larger clone lies one base away. This sequence joins TRBV28 and TRBJ1-4; D is possibly TRBD1 (5 bases). Germline V gene lookup returns CDR1 MDHEN and CDR2 SYDVKM. The CDR3 contains 14 residues. CDR3 bases: TGTGCCAGCGGCCGCTCGGGGACTAATGGAAAACTGTTTTTT. The encoded protein is CASGRSGTNGKLFF.

This clonotype appeared many times. This sequence joins TRBV28 and TRBJ2-3; D unclear. The V gene's germline CDR1 is MDHEN and CDR2 SYDVKM. The CDR3 consists of 11 residues. V lost 5 bases and J lost 3, with 3 bases in between. The CDR3 DNA reads TGTGCCAGCAGTATGACAGATACGCAGTATTTT. It specifies CASSMTDTQYF.

The chain is built from TRBV7-6 and TRBJ2-2; weak D call: TRBD2 (5 bases). CDR3 length equals 16 residues. Germline V gives CDR1 SGHVS, CDR2 FNYEAQ. Trimming stripped 3 bases from V and 3 bases from J, with 14 bases between. This CDR3 is CASSFFVKGDTGELFF. CDR3 bases: TGTGCCAGCAGCTTTTTTGTGAAGGGAGACACCGGGGAGCTGTTTTTT.

The rearrangement uses TRBV7-2 and TRBJ2-7, with no clear D. The CDR3 is 12 amino acids. Germline V gene sequence: CDR1 SGHTA, CDR2 FQGNSA. V lost 8 bases, J lost 0 bases, and 8 bases lay in between. CDR3 protein: CASGSPSYEQYF. CDR3 DNA: TGTGCCAGCGGCTCGCCCTCCTACGAGCAGTACTTC.

For this clonotype: In this CDR3 the conserved last residue, phenylalanine or tryptophan, is missing, so a read error is likely. V gene TRBV5-1 combines with J gene TRBJ2-7; 9 bases are a match to TRBD1. J gave up 3 bases and V 5 bases, and 3 bases lay outside the gene matches. The CDR3 loop spans 13 amino acids. Germline V gives CDR1 SGHRS, CDR2 YFSETQ. CDR3 sequence: CASRTGGSYEQYL. CDR3 coding DNA: TGCGCCAGCAGGACAGGGGGTAGCTACGAGCAGTACCTC.

This chain uses TRBV5-1 with TRBJ1-5, with D unresolved. V dropped 2 bases and J dropped 0 bases, with 9 bases sitting between them. CDR3 length: 15 amino acids. Germline V gene lookup returns CDR1 SGHRS and CDR2 YFSETQ. The DNA of the CDR3 is TGCGCCAGCAGCTTTGACGGGGATAGCAATCAGCCCCAGCATTTT. It specifies CASSFDGDSNQPQHF.

This clonotype came up once. A much bigger clone sits one base away, suggesting this may be a read error. This chain joins TRBV3-1 and TRBJ2-4, with TRBD2 identical over 13 bases. Germline-derived CDR1 and CDR2 are LGHDT and YNNKEL (reference sequence). With 4 bases clipped from V and 15 bases from J, the junction kept 9 bases outside the gene matches. The length of the CDR3 is 14 residues. In nucleotides, the CDR3 is TGTGCCAGCAGCCGAGGACTAGCGGGGGACCCTCGGTACTTC. Translated: CASSRGLAGDPRYF.

In its sample, this clonotype was seen many times. The chain joins TRBV27 to TRBJ2-1; D might be TRBD2 (6 bases). Germline values: CDR1 MNHEY, CDR2 SMNVEV (reference sequence). The CDR3 is made up of 15 amino acids. Trimming left V 2 bases short and J 6 bases short, with 14 bases between. In DNA, the CDR3 is TGTGCCAGCAGTTTAGGCGGTAGCGGACTCAATGAGCAGTTCTTC. Amino acid sequence: CASSLGGSGLNEQFF.

Comment on this clonotype: Just one base apart from a much larger clone, this may be a read error. The J gene is TRBJ1-3, the V gene TRBV12-3 or TRBV12-4; 9 bases agree with TRBD1. This CDR3 has 15 residues. The DNA for the CDR3 is TGTGCCAGCAGTCGGACAGGGGCGGCTGGAAACACCATGTATTTT. Its translation: CASSRTGAAGNTMYF.

This chain uses TRBV19 with TRBJ2-7, with 8 bases fitting TRBD2. The CDR3 sequence is 14 residues long. V trimming: 5 bases; J trimming: 7 bases; junction bases outside the gene matches: 10. In germline, CDR1 is LNHDA, CDR2 SQIVND (reference sequence). The CDR3 bases are TGTGCCAGTAGTTCAACTAGCGGTTTGGGTGAGCAGTACTTC. This gives the protein CASSSTSGLGEQYF.

This chain links TRBV11-2 with TRBJ2-7; 8 nucleotides match TRBD1. CDR1 and CDR2 (germline): SGHAT, FQNNGV. There are 16 residues in the CDR3. V was pared by 3 bases and J by 4 bases, with 11 bases of the junction left unmatched. The CDR3 nucleotides read TGTGCCAGCAGCTTTGGTAGGTGGACAGGGATGTACGAGCAGTACTTC. This sequence encodes CASSFGRWTGMYEQYF.

V is TRBV13 and J is TRBJ2-1; D is perhaps TRBD1 (8 bases). The CDR3 runs to 17 residues. Germline CDR1 and CDR2: PRHDT and FYEKMQ (reference sequence). The V end was cut by 10 bases, the J end by 4 bases, with 26 bases between. Here the CDR3 reads CANTPDRAGAFYNEQFF. The CDR3, as DNA: TGTGCCAACACCCCGGACAGGGCGGGGGCTTTTTACAATGAGCAGTTCTTC.

This clonotype was observed at least ten times. The chain has TRBV2 and TRBJ1-1; 9 bases match TRBD1. V lost 7 bases, J lost 10 bases, and 25 bases stayed unmatched. Looked up from germline, CDR1 is SNHLY and CDR2 is FYNNEI. The CDR3 sequence is 18 residues long. CDR3 amino acids: CASNIRGAQGQGELGAFF. The CDR3 nucleotides read TGTGCCAGCAATATTAGGGGGGCCCAGGGACAGGGAGAATTGGGAGCTTTCTTT. The full variable domain, completed using reference TRBV2 and TRBJ1-1, is EPEVTQTPSHQVTQMGQEVILRCVPISNHLYFYWYRQILGQKVEFLVSFYNNEISEKSEIFDDQFSVERPDGSNFTLKIRSTKLEDSAMYFCASNIRGAQGQGELGAFFGQGTRLTVV.

This clonotype was counted at least ten times. The chain couples TRBV2 to TRBJ2-5, with 11 bases that match TRBD2. Trimming took 4 bases from V and 6 from J; bases not matched to a gene: 7. This CDR3 has 15 amino acids. Germline V lookup: CDR1 SNHLY, CDR2 FYNNEI. The CDR3 reads CASSGVAGGSKTQYF. The DNA of the CDR3 is TGTGCCAGCAGTGGAGTAGCGGGGGGGTCGAAGACCCAGTACTTC.

This chain connects TRBV7-3 to TRBJ2-3; 16 bases match TRBD2. The J segment lost 1 base and the V segment lost 5 bases, leaving 9 bases of the junction unmatched. The CDR3 totals 19 residues. Germline V gene lookup returns CDR1 SGHTA and CDR2 FQGTGA. The DNA of the CDR3 is TGTGCCAGCAGCGAAACCGGGACTAGCGGGGGGGCCGGCACAGATACGCAGTATTTT. Translation: CASSETGTSGGAGTDTQYF.